Sequencing of this T cell receptor beta chain was carried out in a study of blood T cell repertoires in COVID-19. Study-level background: COVID-19 samples, acute and convalescent, were from the United States, Italy and Spain. The cDNA or gDNA used as material had been derived from T cells, B-cell-depleted T cells, or PBMCs.

Only in-frame clones appear in the TCRdb table, and some are missing; sequencing was by immunoSEQ multiplex PCR. The data contain under 150,000 clones, more than 75% of them singletons. V lost 4 bases and J lost 10, with 22 bases in between. This CDR3 is 15 amino acids long. Germline-derived CDR1 and CDR2 are MGHRA and YSYEKL. The rearrangement joins TRBV4-1 to TRBJ1-1, with TRBD1 as a possible D gene (5 bases). Sequenced input: peripheral blood. The receptor comes from a man of 80 years or more with acute or convalescent COVID-19. The CDR3 DNA follows: TGCGCCAGCAGCCCGAGCGATGATAACAGGAGCTCAGCTTTCTTT. It yields the protein CASSPSDDNRSSAFF.